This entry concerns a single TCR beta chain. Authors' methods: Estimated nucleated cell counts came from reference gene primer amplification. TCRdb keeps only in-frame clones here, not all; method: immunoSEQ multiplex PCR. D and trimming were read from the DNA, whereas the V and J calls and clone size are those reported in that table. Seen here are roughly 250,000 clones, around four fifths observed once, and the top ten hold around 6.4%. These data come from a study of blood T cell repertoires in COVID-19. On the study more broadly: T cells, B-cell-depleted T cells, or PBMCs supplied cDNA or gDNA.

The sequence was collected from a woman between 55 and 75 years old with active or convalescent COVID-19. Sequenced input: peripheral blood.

The chain's CDR3 is CASSLSLSTDTQYF. As DNA, the CDR3 is TGTGCCAGCTCACTTTCTCTTAGCACAGATACGCAGTATTTT. The chain recombines TRBV18 with TRBJ2-3; D remains ambiguous. In germline, CDR1 is KGHSH, CDR2 LQKENI. The germline V and J ends were trimmed by 4 bases and 0 bases, with 8 bases remaining between them. The CDR3 extends over 14 amino acids.